The clone carrying this T cell receptor beta chain appeared once. TCRdb used MiXCR to reprocess the PCR reads, holding one entry per CDR3 protein. The repertoire consists of about half a million distinct CDR3 sequences, with over 20% occurring once and the leading ten covering approximately 0.84%. The sample comes from a study of molecular identifiers for immune sequencing clone quantification. CDR3 size: 12 residues. The ends were cut back, 6 bases at V and 3 bases at J, with 8 bases in the middle. From germline, CDR1 is MDHEN and CDR2 SYDVKM. The V gene is TRBV28, the J gene TRBJ1-1; perhaps TRBD1 as D (5 bases). This clonotype originated in a human donor in good health. Some libraries in this study had Jurkat cell RNA spiked in. Sequencing was performed on naive CD8+ T cells from blood, with Jurkat cell RNA spiked in. Subset reported: FACS-sorted CD8+CD4-CCR7+CD45RA+ naive T cells. The CDR3 sequence is CASRGVDTEAFF. DNA for the CDR3: TGTGCCAGCAGGGGGGTAGACACTGAAGCTTTCTTT.